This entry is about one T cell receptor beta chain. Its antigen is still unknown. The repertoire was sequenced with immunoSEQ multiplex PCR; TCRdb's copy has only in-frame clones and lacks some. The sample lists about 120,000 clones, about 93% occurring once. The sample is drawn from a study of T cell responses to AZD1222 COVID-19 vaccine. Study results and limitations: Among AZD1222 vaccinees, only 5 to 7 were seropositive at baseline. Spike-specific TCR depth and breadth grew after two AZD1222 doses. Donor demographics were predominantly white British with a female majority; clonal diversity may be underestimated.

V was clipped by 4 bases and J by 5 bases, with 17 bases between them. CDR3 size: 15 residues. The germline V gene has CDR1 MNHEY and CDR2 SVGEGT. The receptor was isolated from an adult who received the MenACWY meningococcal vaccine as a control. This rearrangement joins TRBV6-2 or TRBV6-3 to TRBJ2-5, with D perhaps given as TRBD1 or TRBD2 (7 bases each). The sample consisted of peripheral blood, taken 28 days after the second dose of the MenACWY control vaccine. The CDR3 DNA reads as TGTGCCAGCAGTTTCAGACAGGGAGGGAGTGAGACCCAGTACTTC. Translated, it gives CASSFRQGGSETQYF.